This T cell receptor beta chain was identified in a study of coeliac disease. Using immunoSEQ multiplex PCR, the repertoire was profiled, and TCRdb retains in-frame clones only, with some absent. The sample has under 800 clones, 64% seen once. The CDR3 extends over 15 amino acids. Trimming removed 5 bases at V and 1 base at J, with 14 bases between. Germline V gene data show CDR1 as SGHAT and CDR2 as FQNNGV. The study's findings and limits: Active celiac intraepithelial and lamina propria samples had lower TRB and TRG clonality than control samples. Most TRB amino acid sequences occurred in only one sample.

About this clone: Its antigen is unknown.

This TCR derives from an elderly man without celiac disease. The chain uses TRBV11-2 and TRBJ1-1; TRBD1 is a possible D gene (6 bases). The sample taken for sequencing was intraepithelial lymphocytes from the gut. CDR3 nucleotide sequence: TGTGCCAGCAGCCTCAGGACAGAACCGAACACTGAAGCTTTCTTT. Its protein is CASSLRTEPNTEAFF.